A selection of T cell receptor beta chains follows, all from one sample in a study of blood T cell repertoires in COVID-19. Method: immunoSEQ multiplex PCR; TCRdb's copy keeps in-frame clones and lacks some. This sample has around 310,000 clones, with 75% to 90% found just once. The sequenced sample consisted of PBMCs or T cells enriched from blood (not recorded which). These receptors were collected from a man aged 30-40 years who had recovered from COVID-19. Both conserved end residues are part of each CDR3. A D gene is named only where the DNA matches it firmly. Size tells how often a clone was seen (once, few, many) or the class of an expanded clone, and some rows leave it out.

J: TRBJ1-1; V: TRBV20-1; size: once; length: 10; D: TRBD1; DNA: TGCATATCAGGGGGCAAGGAAGCTTTCTTT; CDR3: CISGGKEAFF
J: TRBJ1-6; V: TRBV18; size: .; length: 17; D: TRBD1; DNA: TGTGCCAGCTCGCACACAGGGGGTTGGTCCTATAATTCACCCCTCCACTTT; CDR3: CASSHTGGWSYNSPLHF
J: TRBJ2-7; V: TRBV27; size: once; length: 15; D: .; DNA: TGTGCCAGCAGTTTTGGCCCTCCAGACTCCTACGAGCAGTACTTC; CDR3: CASSFGPPDSYEQYF
J: TRBJ2-3; V: TRBV2; size: .; length: 14; D: .; DNA: TGTGCCAGCAATCCGAAAGCGGGTCTGAATACGCAGTATTTT; CDR3: CASNPKAGLNTQYF
J: TRBJ2-1; V: TRBV5-4; size: once; length: 15; D: TRBD2; DNA: TGTGCCAGCAGCTTCGGGACTAGCGGGGTTGATGAGCAGTTCTTC; CDR3: CASSFGTSGVDEQFF
J: TRBJ2-1; V: TRBV11-3; size: .; length: 17; D: TRBD1; DNA: TGTGCCAGCAGCTCGAGACAGGGGGCAGATCAACGCAATGAGCAGTTCTTC; CDR3: CASSSRQGADQRNEQFF
J: TRBJ1-6; V: TRBV24-1; size: few; length: 13; D: .; DNA: TGTGCCACCAGTGATACATGGGGCTCACCCCTCCACTTT; CDR3: CATSDTWGSPLHF
J: TRBJ1-1; V: TRBV5-1; size: .; length: 16; D: TRBD1; DNA: TGCGCCAGCAGCTTGGGGCAGGGGGCGCTGGGCACTGAAGCTTTCTTT; CDR3: CASSLGQGALGTEAFF
J: TRBJ2-5; V: TRBV21-1; size: .; length: 17; D: .; DNA: TGTGCCAGCAGCAAACTGAGGCTAGCGGGGAGAAAAGAGACCCAGTACTTC; CDR3: CASSKLRLAGRKETQYF
J: TRBJ2-2; V: TRBV5-1; size: .; length: 14; D: .; DNA: TGCGCCAGCAGGGAGATAGCGAACACCGGGGAGCTGTTTTTT; CDR3: CASREIANTGELFF
J: TRBJ2-3; V: TRBV6-5; size: .; length: 15; D: .; DNA: TGTGCCAGCACCCGAGGAGGGCAGGGCGCAGATACGCAGTATTTT; CDR3: CASTRGGQGADTQYF
J: TRBJ1-4; V: TRBV15; size: .; length: 15; D: TRBD1; DNA: TGTGCCACCAGCAGAGGGGGACAGGGTAATGAAAAACTGTTTTTT; CDR3: CATSRGGQGNEKLFF